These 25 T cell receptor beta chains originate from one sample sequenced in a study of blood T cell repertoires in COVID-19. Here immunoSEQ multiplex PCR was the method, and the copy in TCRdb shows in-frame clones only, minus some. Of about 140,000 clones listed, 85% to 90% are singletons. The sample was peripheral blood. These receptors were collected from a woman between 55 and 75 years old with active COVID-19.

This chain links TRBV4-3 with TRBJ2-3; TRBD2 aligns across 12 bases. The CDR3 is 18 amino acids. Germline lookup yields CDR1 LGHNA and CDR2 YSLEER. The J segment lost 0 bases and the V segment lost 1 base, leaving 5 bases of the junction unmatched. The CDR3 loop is CASSQGLAGATSTDTQYF. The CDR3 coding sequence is TGCGCCAGCAGCCAAGGACTAGCGGGAGCCACAAGCACAGATACGCAGTATTTT.

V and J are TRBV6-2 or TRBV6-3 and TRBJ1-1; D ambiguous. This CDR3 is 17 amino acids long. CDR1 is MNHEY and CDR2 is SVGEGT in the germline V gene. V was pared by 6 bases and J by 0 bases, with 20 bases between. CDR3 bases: TGTGCCAGCAGCCGCGGGCGGGCGAATGGGCTGAACACTGAAGCTTTCTTT. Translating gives CASSRGRANGLNTEAFF.

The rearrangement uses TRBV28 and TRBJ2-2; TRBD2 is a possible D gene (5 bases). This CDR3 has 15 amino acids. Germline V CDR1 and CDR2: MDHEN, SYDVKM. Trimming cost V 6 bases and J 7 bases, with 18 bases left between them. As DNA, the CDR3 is TGTGCCAGCAGCCCTTGGAGGAGGTATGGCGGGGAGCTGTTTTTT. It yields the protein CASSPWRRYGGELFF.

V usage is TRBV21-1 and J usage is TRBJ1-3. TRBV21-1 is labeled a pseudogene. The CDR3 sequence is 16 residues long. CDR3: CASSKRAGLSGNTIYF. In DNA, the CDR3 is TGTGCCAGCAGCAAGCGGGCAGGCCTCTCTGGAAACACCATATATTTT.

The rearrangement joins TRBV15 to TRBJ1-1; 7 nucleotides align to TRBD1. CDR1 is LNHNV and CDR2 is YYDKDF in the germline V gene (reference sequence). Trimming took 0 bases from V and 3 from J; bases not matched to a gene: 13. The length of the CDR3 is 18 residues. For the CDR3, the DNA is TGTGCCACCAGCAGAGATCTCAACAGGGGAGCTTGGGACACTGAAGCTTTCTTT. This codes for CATSRDLNRGAWDTEAFF.

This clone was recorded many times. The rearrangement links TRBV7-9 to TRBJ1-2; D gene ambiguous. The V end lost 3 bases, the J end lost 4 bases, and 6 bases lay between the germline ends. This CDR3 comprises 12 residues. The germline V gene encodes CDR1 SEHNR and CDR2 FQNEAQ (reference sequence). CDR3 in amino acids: CASSFGSYGYTF. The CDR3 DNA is TGTGCCAGCAGCTTTGGGAGCTATGGCTACACCTTC.

In nucleotides, the CDR3 is TGCGCCAGCAGCCAAGTTGGTACAGGGAATGAAAAACTGTTTTTT. This gives the protein CASSQVGTGNEKLFF. The chain has TRBV4-1 and TRBJ1-4; TRBD1 is a possible D gene (6 bases). The V and J ends lost 1 base and 5 bases respectively, with 11 bases between them. In germline, CDR1 is MGHRA, CDR2 YSYEKL. CDR3 length: 15 residues.

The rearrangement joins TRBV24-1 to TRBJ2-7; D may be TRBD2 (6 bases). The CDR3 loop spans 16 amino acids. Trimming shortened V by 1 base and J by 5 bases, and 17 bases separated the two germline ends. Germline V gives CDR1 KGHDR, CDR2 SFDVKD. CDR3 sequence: CATSDFTGETYDEQYF. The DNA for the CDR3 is TGTGCCACCAGTGATTTTACGGGAGAGACTTACGACGAGCAGTACTTC.

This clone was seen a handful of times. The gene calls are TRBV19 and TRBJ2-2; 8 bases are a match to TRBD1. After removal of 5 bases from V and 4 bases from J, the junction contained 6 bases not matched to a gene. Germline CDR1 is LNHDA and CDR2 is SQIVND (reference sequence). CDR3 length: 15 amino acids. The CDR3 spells CASSLGQAITGELFF. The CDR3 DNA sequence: TGTGCCAGTAGTTTGGGACAGGCTATCACCGGGGAGCTGTTTTTT.

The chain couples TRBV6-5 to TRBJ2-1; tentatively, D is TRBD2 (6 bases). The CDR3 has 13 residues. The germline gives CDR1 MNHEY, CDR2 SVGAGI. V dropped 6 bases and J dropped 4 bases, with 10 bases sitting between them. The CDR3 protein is CASREGRYNEQFF. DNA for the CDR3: TGTGCCAGCAGGGAGGGCCGTTACAATGAGCAGTTCTTC.

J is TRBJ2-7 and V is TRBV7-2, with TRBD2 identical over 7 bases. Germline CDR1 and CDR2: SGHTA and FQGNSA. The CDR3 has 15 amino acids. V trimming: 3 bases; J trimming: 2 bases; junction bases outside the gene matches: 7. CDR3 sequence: CASSFWAGVAYEQYF. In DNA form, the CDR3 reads TGTGCCAGCAGCTTTTGGGCGGGGGTAGCCTACGAGCAGTACTTC.

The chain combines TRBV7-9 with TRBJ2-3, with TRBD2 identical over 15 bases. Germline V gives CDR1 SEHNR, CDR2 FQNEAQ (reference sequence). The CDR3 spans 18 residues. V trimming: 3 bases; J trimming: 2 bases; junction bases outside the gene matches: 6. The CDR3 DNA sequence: TGTGCCAGCAGCTTCGGACTAGCGGGAGGGCCGAACACAGATACGCAGTATTTT. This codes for CASSFGLAGGPNTDTQYF.

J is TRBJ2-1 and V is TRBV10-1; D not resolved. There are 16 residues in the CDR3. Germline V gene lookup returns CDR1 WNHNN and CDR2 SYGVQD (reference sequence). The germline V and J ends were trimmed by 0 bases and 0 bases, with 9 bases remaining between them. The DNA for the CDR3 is TGCGCCAGCAGTGAGTCGGTTGCGAGCTCCTACAATGAGCAGTTCTTC. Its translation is CASSESVASSYNEQFF.

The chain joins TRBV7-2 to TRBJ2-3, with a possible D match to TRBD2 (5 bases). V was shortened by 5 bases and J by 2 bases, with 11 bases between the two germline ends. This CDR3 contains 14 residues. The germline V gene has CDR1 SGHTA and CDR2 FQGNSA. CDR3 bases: TGTGCCAGCAGCCCCAGCGGACCCACAGATACGCAGTATTTT. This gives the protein CASSPSGPTDTQYF.

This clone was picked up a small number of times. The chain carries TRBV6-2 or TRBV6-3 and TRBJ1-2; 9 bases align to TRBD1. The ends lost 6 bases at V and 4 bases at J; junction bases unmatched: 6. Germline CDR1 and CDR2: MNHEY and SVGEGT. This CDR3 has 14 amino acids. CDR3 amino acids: CASSGQGYGYGYTF. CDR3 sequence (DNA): TGTGCCAGCAGCGGACAGGGGTACGGCTATGGCTACACCTTC.

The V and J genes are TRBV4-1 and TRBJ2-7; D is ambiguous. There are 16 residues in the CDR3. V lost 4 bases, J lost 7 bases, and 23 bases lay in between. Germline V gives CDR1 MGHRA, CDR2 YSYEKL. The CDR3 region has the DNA TGCGCCAGCAGCCGAGCCCCTCATTCGGAGCCCTCAGAGCAGTACTTC. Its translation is CASSRAPHSEPSEQYF.

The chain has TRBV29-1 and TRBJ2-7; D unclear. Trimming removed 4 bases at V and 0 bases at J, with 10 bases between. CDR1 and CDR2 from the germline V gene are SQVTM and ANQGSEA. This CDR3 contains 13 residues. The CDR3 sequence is CSVGRSGSYEQYF. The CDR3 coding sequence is TGCAGCGTTGGCAGGTCCGGCTCCTACGAGCAGTACTTC.

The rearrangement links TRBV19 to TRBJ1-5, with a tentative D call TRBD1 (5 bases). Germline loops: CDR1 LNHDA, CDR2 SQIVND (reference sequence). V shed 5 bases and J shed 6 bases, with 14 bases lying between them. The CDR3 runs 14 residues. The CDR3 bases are TGTGCCAGTAGTCTCCCTGGGGGAGGTCAGCCCCAGCATTTT. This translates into CASSLPGGGQPQHF.

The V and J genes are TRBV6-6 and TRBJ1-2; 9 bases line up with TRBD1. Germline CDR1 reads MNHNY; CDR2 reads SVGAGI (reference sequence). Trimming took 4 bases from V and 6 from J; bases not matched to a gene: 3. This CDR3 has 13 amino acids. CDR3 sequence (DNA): TGTGCCAGCAGTTTACAGGGGGCGGATGGCTACACCTTC. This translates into CASSLQGADGYTF.

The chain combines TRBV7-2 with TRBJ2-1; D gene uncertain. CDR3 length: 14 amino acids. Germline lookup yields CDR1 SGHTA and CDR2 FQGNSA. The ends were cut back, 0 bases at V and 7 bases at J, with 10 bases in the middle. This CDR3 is CASSLAGLKNEQFF. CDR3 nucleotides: TGTGCCAGCAGCTTAGCTGGGCTCAAGAATGAGCAGTTCTTC.

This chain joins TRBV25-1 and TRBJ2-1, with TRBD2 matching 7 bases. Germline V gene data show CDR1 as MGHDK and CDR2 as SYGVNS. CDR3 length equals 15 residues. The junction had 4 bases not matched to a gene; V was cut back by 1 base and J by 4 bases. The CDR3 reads CASSEWGEGYNEQFF. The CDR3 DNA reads TGTGCCAGCAGTGAATGGGGGGAGGGGTACAATGAGCAGTTCTTC.

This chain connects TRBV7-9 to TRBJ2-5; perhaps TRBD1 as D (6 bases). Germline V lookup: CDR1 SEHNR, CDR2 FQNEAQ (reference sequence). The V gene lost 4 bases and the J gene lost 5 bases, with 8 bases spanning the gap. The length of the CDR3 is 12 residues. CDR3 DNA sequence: TGTGCCAGCAGCTGGGGGCGGGAGACCCAGTACTTC. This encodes CASSWGRETQYF.

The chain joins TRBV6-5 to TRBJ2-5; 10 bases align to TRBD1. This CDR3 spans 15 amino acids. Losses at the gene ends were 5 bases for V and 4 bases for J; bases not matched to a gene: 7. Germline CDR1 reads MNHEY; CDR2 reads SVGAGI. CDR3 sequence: CASSRPGQGGETQYF. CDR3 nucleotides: TGTGCCAGCAGTAGACCCGGACAGGGGGGAGAGACCCAGTACTTC.

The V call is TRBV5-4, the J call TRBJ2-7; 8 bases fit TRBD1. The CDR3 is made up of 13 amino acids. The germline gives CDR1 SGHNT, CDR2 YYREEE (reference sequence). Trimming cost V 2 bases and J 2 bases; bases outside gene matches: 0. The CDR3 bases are TGTGCCAGCAGCTTACAGGGGGCCTACGAGCAGTACTTC. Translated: CASSLQGAYEQYF. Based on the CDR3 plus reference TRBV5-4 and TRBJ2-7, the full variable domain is ETGVTQSPTHLIKTRGQQVTLRCSSQSGHNTVSWYQQALGQGPQFIFQYYREEENGRGNFPPRFSGLQFPNYSSELNVNALELDDSALYLCASSLQGAYEQYFGPGTRLTVT.

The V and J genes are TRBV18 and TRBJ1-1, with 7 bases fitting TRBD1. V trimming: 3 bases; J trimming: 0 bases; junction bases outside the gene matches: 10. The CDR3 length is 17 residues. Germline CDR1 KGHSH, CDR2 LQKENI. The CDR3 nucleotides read TGTGCCAGCTCACCGCCGGGACAGCCTCTTATGAACACTGAAGCTTTCTTT. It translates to CASSPPGQPLMNTEAFF.